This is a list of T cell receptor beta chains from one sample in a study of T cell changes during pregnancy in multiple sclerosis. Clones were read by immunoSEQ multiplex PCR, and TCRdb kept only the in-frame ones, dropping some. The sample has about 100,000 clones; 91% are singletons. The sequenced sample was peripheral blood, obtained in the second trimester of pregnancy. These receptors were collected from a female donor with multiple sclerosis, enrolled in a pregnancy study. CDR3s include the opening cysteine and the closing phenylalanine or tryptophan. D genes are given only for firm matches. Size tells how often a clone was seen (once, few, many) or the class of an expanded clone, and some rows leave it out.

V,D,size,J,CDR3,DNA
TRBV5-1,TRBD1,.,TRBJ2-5,CASSSGTGGGETQYF,TGCGCCAGCAGCTCAGGAACAGGGGGCGGAGAGACCCAGTACTTC
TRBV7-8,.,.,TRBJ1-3,CASSLWTLVSSGNTIYF,TGTGCCAGCAGCTTATGGACACTGGTCAGCTCTGGAAACACCATATATTTT
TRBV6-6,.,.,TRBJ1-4,CASSYVGVSYEKLFF,TGTGCCAGCAGTTACGTAGGAGTTTCTTATGAAAAACTGTTTTTT
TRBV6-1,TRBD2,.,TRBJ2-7,CASSEAGGRYEQYF,TGTGCCAGCAGTGAAGCGGGAGGGCGGTACGAGCAGTACTTC
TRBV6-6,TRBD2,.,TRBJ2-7,CASGGLATEQYF,TGTGCCAGTGGGGGACTAGCAACCGAGCAGTACTTC
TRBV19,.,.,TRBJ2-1,CASSPDSSSYNEQFF,TGTGCCAGTAGCCCGGACAGTAGCTCCTACAATGAGCAGTTCTTC
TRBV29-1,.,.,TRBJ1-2,CSVERRGSNYGYTF,TGCAGCGTTGAGCGAAGGGGATCTAACTATGGCTACACCTTC
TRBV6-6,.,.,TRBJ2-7,CASRTTGTYEQYF,TGTGCCAGCAGAACAACAGGGACCTACGAGCAGTACTTC
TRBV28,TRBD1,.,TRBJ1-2,CASSSRRQGNFYGYTF,TGTGCCAGCAGTTCTCGGCGACAGGGGAACTTCTATGGCTACACCTTC
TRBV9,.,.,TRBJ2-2,CASSVGPEAGELFF,TGTGCCAGCAGCGTAGGGCCCGAAGCCGGGGAGCTGTTTTTT
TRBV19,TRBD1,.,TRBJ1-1,CASRGDRVLSTEAFF,TGTGCCAGTAGGGGGGACAGGGTTTTGAGCACTGAAGCTTTCTTT
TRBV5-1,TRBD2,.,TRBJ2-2,CASRLAGMNTGELFF,TGCGCCAGCAGACTAGCGGGAATGAACACCGGGGAGCTGTTTTTT
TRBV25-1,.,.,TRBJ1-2,CASSEGGLNFGYTF,TGTGCCAGCAGTGAAGGGGGGTTAAACTTTGGCTACACCTTC
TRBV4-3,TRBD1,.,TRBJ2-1,CASSLRTGDEQFF,TGCGCCAGCAGCTTACGGACAGGTGATGAGCAGTTCTTC
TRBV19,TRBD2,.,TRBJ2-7,CASSVAGAYEQYF,TGTGCCAGTAGCGTAGCGGGAGCTTACGAGCAGTACTTC
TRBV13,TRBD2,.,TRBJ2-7,CASSLWTSGNYEQYF,TGTGCCAGCAGCCTTTGGACTAGCGGGAACTACGAGCAGTACTTC
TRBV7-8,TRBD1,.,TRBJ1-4,CASSLGQPQGKLFF,TGTGCCAGCAGCTTAGGGCAGCCACAGGGGAAACTGTTTTTT
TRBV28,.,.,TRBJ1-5,CASRVQGNQPQHF,TGTGCCAGCAGGGTACAGGGAAATCAGCCCCAGCATTTT
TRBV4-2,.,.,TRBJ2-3,CASRRITANGDTQYF,TGTGCCAGCAGAAGGATAACGGCCAACGGGGATACGCAGTATTTT
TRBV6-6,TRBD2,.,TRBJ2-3,CASVAGVVWADTQYF,TGTGCCAGTGTAGCGGGGGTAGTTTGGGCAGATACGCAGTATTTT
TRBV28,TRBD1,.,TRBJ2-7,CASSSQGTPYEQYF,TGTGCCAGCAGTTCACAGGGGACCCCCTACGAGCAGTACTTC
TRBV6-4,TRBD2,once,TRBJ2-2,CASSPLAGATGELFF,TGTGCCAGCAGCCCGCTAGCGGGAGCCACCGGGGAGCTGTTTTTT
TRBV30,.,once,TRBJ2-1,CAWEVLSSYNEQFF,TGTGCCTGGGAAGTACTCTCCTCCTACAATGAGCAGTTCTTC
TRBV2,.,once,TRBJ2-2,CASSEARGTPNTGELFF,TGTGCCAGCAGTGAAGCGAGAGGGACACCGAACACCGGGGAGCTGTTTTTT
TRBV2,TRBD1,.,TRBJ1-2,CASSTTGYVYGYTF,TGTGCCAGCAGTACGACAGGGTATGTTTATGGCTACACCTTC
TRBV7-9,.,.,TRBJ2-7,CASSGGKGTRVAYEQYF,TGTGCCAGCAGCGGAGGAAAAGGTACTAGGGTTGCCTACGAGCAGTACTTC
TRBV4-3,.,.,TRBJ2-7,CASSPELGSYEQYF,TGCGCCAGCAGTCCCGAACTAGGATCCTACGAGCAGTACTTC
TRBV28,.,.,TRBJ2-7,CASSPLTGPSYEQYF,TGTGCCAGCAGTCCCCTTACAGGGCCCTCCTACGAGCAGTACTTC
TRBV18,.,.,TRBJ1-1,CASSPVEGAEAFF,TGTGCCAGCTCACCAGTTGAGGGGGCTGAAGCTTTCTTT
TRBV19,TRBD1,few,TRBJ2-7,CASSIGQGAYEQYF,TGTGCCAGTAGTATAGGGCAGGGGGCCTACGAGCAGTACTTC
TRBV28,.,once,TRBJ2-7,CASSLMGRGTPGWEQYF,TGTGCCAGCAGTTTAATGGGGAGAGGGACTCCTGGGTGGGAGCAGTACTTC
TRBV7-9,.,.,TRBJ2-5,CASSSKRVGRETQYF,TGTGCCAGCAGCTCAAAGAGGGTCGGTCGGGAGACCCAGTACTTC
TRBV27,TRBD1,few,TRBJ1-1,CASSSIEKPGTGTKLAEAFF,TGTGCCAGCAGTTCCATAGAGAAACCCGGGACAGGGACCAAATTAGCTGAAGCTTTCTTT
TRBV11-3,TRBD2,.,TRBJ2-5,CASSFIGLAGRETQYF,TGTGCCAGCAGCTTTATTGGACTAGCGGGACGAGAGACCCAGTACTTC
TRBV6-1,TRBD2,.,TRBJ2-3,CASRSGLAGRDTQYF,TGTGCCAGCAGATCGGGGCTAGCGGGGAGGGATACGCAGTATTTT
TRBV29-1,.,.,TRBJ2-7,CSVEEEGAENYEQYF,TGCAGCGTTGAAGAGGAGGGAGCGGAGAACTACGAGCAGTACTTC
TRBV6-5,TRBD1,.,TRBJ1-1,CASNDRGKGTEAFF,TGTGCCAGCAATGACAGGGGGAAAGGCACTGAAGCTTTCTTT
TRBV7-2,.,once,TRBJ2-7,CASSSQAARSYEQYF,TGTGCCAGCAGCTCACAAGCGGCGCGCTCCTACGAGCAGTACTTC
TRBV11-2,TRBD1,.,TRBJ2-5,CASSYTGGQETQYF,TGTGCCAGCAGCTACACAGGGGGGCAGGAGACCCAGTACTTC
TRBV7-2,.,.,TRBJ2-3,CASCEVGLQTDTQYF,TGTGCCAGCTGTGAGGTGGGACTGCAGACAGATACGCAGTATTTT
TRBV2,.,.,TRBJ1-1,CASIRSNTEAFF,TGTGCCAGCATCCGGTCTAACACTGAAGCTTTCTTT
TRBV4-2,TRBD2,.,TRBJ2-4,CASSQEGTTLAKNIQYF,TGTGCCAGCAGCCAAGAGGGGACTACCCTAGCCAAAAACATTCAGTACTTC
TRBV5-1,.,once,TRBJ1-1,CASSFTGKLEAFF,TGCGCCAGCAGCTTTACAGGGAAGCTTGAAGCTTTCTTT
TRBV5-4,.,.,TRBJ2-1,CASSLDAGTWFREQFF,TGTGCCAGCAGCTTGGACGCCGGGACTTGGTTTCGGGAGCAGTTCTTC
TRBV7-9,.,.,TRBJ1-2,CASSLEAGLGYTF,TGTGCCAGCAGCCTAGAGGCGGGGTTAGGCTACACCTTC
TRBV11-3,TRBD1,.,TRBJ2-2,CASSLRRGQGTGELFF,TGTGCCAGCAGCCTAAGAAGGGGACAGGGGACCGGGGAGCTGTTTTTT